This paragraph covers one T cell receptor (beta chain) sequence. The entry originates in a study of blood T cell repertoires in COVID-19. Study-level background: Specimens from acute and convalescent COVID-19 originated in the United States, Italy and Spain. From T cells, B-cell-depleted T cells, or PBMCs came the material, which was cDNA or gDNA.

Germline CDR1 is MDHEN and CDR2 is SYDVKM. V shed 6 bases and J 3 bases; nucleotides not matched to a gene: 3. The CDR3 sequence is 13 residues long. As handled by the study authors: Estimation of nucleated cell counts relied on the amplification of reference gene primers. Produced via immunoSEQ multiplex PCR; TCRdb's table is partial and in-frame only. Clone size and the V and J calls come from that table; the DNA yielded D and trimming. The sample has roughly 49,000 clones, 75% to 90% seen once. This chain joins TRBV28 and TRBJ2-5; the match to TRBD2 covers 8 bases. The clonotype originates from a man aged 60 to 69 with active COVID-19. The source material was peripheral blood. The CDR3 loop is CASSGGGKETQYF. DNA of the CDR3: TGTGCCAGCAGCGGGGGGGGGAAAGAGACCCAGTACTTC.